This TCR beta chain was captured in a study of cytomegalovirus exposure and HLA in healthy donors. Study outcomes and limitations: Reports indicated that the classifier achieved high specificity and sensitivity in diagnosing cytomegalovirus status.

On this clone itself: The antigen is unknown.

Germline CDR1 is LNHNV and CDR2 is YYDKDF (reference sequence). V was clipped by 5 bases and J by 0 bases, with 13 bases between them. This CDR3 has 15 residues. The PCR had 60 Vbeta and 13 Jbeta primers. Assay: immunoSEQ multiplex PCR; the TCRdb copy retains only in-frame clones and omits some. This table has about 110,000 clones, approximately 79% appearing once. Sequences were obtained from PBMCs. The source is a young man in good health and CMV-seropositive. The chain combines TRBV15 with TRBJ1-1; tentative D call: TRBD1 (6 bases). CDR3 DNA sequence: TGTGCCACCAGCCGCAACAGGGACATGAACACTGAAGCTTTCTTT. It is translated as CATSRNRDMNTEAFF. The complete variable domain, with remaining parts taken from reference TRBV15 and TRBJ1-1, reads DAMVIQNPRYQVTQFGKPVTLSCSQTLNHNVMYWYQQKSSQAPKLLFHYYDKDFNNEADTPDNFQSRRPNTSFCFLDIRSPGLGDTAMYLCATSRNRDMNTEAFFGQGTRLTVV.